The 22 T cell receptor beta chains below come from one sample, sequenced in a study of shared clonotypes between healthy human individuals. The data were produced by immunoSEQ multiplex PCR, yet TCRdb's version contains in-frame clones alone and is incomplete. The table shows about 1.9 million clones, with around 93% occurring only once. Terminally differentiated effector memory CD45RA+ cells were excluded by CCR7 positive selection of CD45RO-negative cells. The sample was naive CD8+ T cells from PBMCs. The source is a young man in good health. Some clones in this sample may be carry-over from other donors' samples.

The chain uses TRBV5-1 and TRBJ2-7; D might be TRBD2 (6 bases). Germline V gives CDR1 SGHRS, CDR2 YFSETQ. There are 17 residues in the CDR3. V was clipped by 3 bases and J by 2 bases, with 21 bases between them. CDR3 sequence reads: CASSSGDGGALTYEQYF. CDR3 DNA sequence: TGCGCCAGCAGCTCGGGGGACGGCGGAGCTCTAACCTACGAGCAGTACTTC. Full variable domain (missing parts from reference TRBV5-1 and TRBJ2-7): KAGVTQTPRYLIKTRGQQVTLSCSPISGHRSVSWYQQTPGQGLQFLFEYFSETQRNKGNFPGRFSGRQFSNSRSEMNVSTLELGDSALYLCASSSGDGGALTYEQYFGPGTRLTVT.

This clone occurred once. The chain is built from TRBV7-9 and TRBJ2-7; TRBD1 matches 8 bases. V lost 6 bases and J lost 4; bases outside the gene matches: 14. The CDR3 is 16 residues long. From germline, CDR1 is SEHNR and CDR2 FQNEAQ (reference sequence). The CDR3, as DNA: TGTGCCAGCAGTCAAGCGGATGGGACAGGTCCTTACGAGCAGTACTTC. It translates to CASSQADGTGPYEQYF. Using reference TRBV7-9 and TRBJ2-7 for the parts outside the CDR3, the full variable domain is DTGVSQNPRHKITKRGQNVTFRCDPISEHNRLYWYRQTLGQGPEFLTYFQNEAQLEKSRLLSDRFSAERPKGSFSTLEIQRTEQGDSAMYLCASSQADGTGPYEQYFGPGTRLTVT.

This rearrangement joins TRBV28 to TRBJ2-3; D is unresolved. The germline V and J ends were trimmed by 4 bases and 1 base, with 15 bases remaining between them. Germline V lookup: CDR1 MDHEN, CDR2 SYDVKM. This CDR3 region has 16 residues. CDR3 nucleotide sequence: TGTGCCAGCAGTTCCTTAGACGGGTCGGGCACAGATACGCAGTATTTT. It is translated as CASSSLDGSGTDTQYF.

The chain is built from TRBV7-9 and TRBJ2-1; the match to TRBD1 covers 8 bases. V lost 5 bases, J lost 5 bases, and 8 bases stayed unmatched. The CDR3 contains 15 residues. Germline V lookup: CDR1 SEHNR, CDR2 FQNEAQ (reference sequence). The CDR3 bases are TGTGCCAGCAGCCCTCGGGACAGGCTCAACAATGAGCAGTTCTTC. This encodes CASSPRDRLNNEQFF.

Points on this clone: This same CDR3 is encoded by further DNA sequences in the sample. The gene calls are TRBV27 and TRBJ2-7; 11 bases agree with TRBD2. Trimming cost V 2 bases and J 3 bases; bases outside gene matches: 0. The V gene's germline CDR1 is MNHEY and CDR2 SMNVEV (reference sequence). The CDR3 extends over 14 amino acids. The CDR3 loop reads CASSLGTSGYEQYF. CDR3 in DNA: TGTGCCAGCAGTTTAGGGACTAGCGGCTACGAGCAGTACTTC.

The chain is built from TRBV2 and TRBJ2-1, with D perhaps TRBD2 (6 bases). The germline V gene encodes CDR1 SNHLY and CDR2 FYNNEI. The V end lost 11 bases, the J end lost 6 bases, and 20 bases lay between the germline ends. The CDR3 is 14 amino acids. This chain's CDR3 is CASAWSGSGNEQFF. CDR3 coding DNA: TGTGCCTCAGCATGGAGCGGGTCGGGCAATGAGCAGTTCTTC.

V usage is TRBV10-3 and J usage is TRBJ2-5, with 8 positions matching TRBD2. Trimming took 6 bases from V and 7 from J; bases not matched to a gene: 19. CDR1 and CDR2 (germline): ENHRY, SYGVKD. This CDR3 is built from 17 residues. CDR3 sequence reads: CAISPAGYSGKMGTQYF. The CDR3 DNA follows: TGTGCCATCAGCCCTGCGGGGTATAGCGGGAAAATGGGGACCCAGTACTTC.

This clone was detected once. V usage is TRBV7-8 and J usage is TRBJ2-1; 7 bases are shared with TRBD2. The germline V gene has CDR1 SGHVS and CDR2 FQNEAQ. This CDR3 comprises 16 residues. The junction had 5 bases not matched to a gene; V was cut back by 1 base and J by 2 bases. The CDR3 nucleotides are TGTGCCAGCAGCTTAGGCCGACTAGCCCCCTACAATGAGCAGTTCTTC. Protein: CASSLGRLAPYNEQFF.

Only one count was recorded for this clone. The CDR3 sequence is CASSLGSPTGLYEQYF. Written as DNA, the CDR3 is TGCGCCAGCAGCTTGGGGAGCCCGACAGGGTTGTACGAGCAGTACTTC. V usage is TRBV5-1 and J usage is TRBJ2-7, with TRBD1 matching 7 bases. Germline V gives CDR1 SGHRS, CDR2 YFSETQ. V dropped 0 bases and J dropped 4; count of bases not matched to a gene: 10. This CDR3 is built from 16 residues.

J is TRBJ1-1 and V is TRBV27; 7 bases fit TRBD1. V lost 5 bases and J lost 0; bases outside the gene matches: 3. CDR1 is MNHEY and CDR2 is SMNVEV in the germline V gene (reference sequence). The CDR3 extends over 14 amino acids. The CDR3: CASSQGQLNTEAFF. CDR3 DNA sequence: TGTGCCAGCAGTCAGGGACAGTTGAACACTGAAGCTTTCTTT.

The chain's CDR3 is CADKPGAGNTIYF. Here the CDR3 DNA reads TGTGCCGATAAGCCGGGGGCTGGAAACACCATATATTTT. The chain combines TRBV7-9 with TRBJ1-3; a possible D gene is TRBD1 (5 bases). Trimming stripped 11 bases from V and 2 bases from J, with 13 bases between. Per germline, CDR1 SEHNR and CDR2 FQNEAQ (reference sequence). This CDR3 spans 13 amino acids.

The chain uses TRBV9 and TRBJ1-2, with a possible D match to TRBD1 (5 bases). The V end lost 0 bases, the J end lost 5 bases, and 14 bases lay between the germline ends. Germline-derived CDR1 and CDR2 are SGDLS and YYNGEE. CDR3 length equals 15 residues. The CDR3, as DNA: TGTGCCAGCAGCGTAGGGGGTGTGACAGCTTATGGCTACACCTTC. Translating it yields CASSVGGVTAYGYTF.

The V call is TRBV4-3, the J call TRBJ2-1; 7 bases align to TRBD1. Germline values: CDR1 LGHNA, CDR2 YSLEER. This CDR3 contains 14 residues. J was trimmed by 7 bases and V by 5 bases; bases with no gene match: 8. The CDR3 region is CASSYRQGVNEQFF. CDR3 bases: TGCGCCAGCAGCTACCGACAGGGTGTTAATGAGCAGTTCTTC.

Points on this clone: Other DNA sequences within the sample encode an identical CDR3. The CDR3, as DNA: TGTGCCAGCAGTTTACGGGACAGCCGCTACGAGCAGTACTTC. This encodes CASSLRDSRYEQYF. The chain combines TRBV27 with TRBJ2-7; 7 nucleotides align to TRBD1. The CDR3 runs to 14 residues. Per germline, CDR1 MNHEY and CDR2 SMNVEV (reference sequence). The trim removed 2 bases at V and 3 bases at J, leaving 4 bases unmatched.

A single count supports this clone. V usage is TRBV4-3 and J usage is TRBJ1-3; D gene ambiguous. The CDR3 spans 15 residues. Germline CDR1 is LGHNA and CDR2 is YSLEER. Trimming stripped 2 bases from V and 2 bases from J, with 10 bases between. CDR3 in amino acids: CASSQNTGPGNTIYF. DNA of the CDR3: TGCGCCAGCAGCCAAAATACTGGCCCTGGAAACACCATATATTTT.

A single count supports this clone. CDR3 in amino acids: CASSRMGRGYNEQFF. In DNA, the CDR3 is TGTGCCAGCAGCCGTATGGGGAGGGGATACAATGAGCAGTTCTTC. This sequence joins TRBV13 and TRBJ2-1; 7 bases are shared with TRBD2. J was trimmed by 4 bases and V by 5 bases; bases with no gene match: 8. The CDR3 extends over 15 amino acids. Germline CDR1 PRHDT, CDR2 FYEKMQ (reference sequence). The full variable domain, in which reference TRBV13 and TRBJ2-1 provide the parts outside the CDR3, is AAGVIQSPRHLIKEKRETATLKCYPIPRHDTVYWYQQGPGQDPQFLISFYEKMQSDKGSIPDRFSAQQFSDYHSELNMSSLELGDSALYFCASSRMGRGYNEQFFGPGTRLTVL.

The rearrangement joins TRBV19 to TRBJ2-6, with a possible D match to TRBD1 (5 bases). Germline V gene sequence: CDR1 LNHDA, CDR2 SQIVND (reference sequence). The germline V and J ends were trimmed by 11 bases and 0 bases, with 11 bases remaining between them. The CDR3 length is 14 residues. CDR3 region: CAAGILSGANVLTF. The CDR3 region has the DNA TGTGCCGCAGGGATCCTCTCTGGGGCCAACGTCCTGACTTTC.

The V call is TRBV6-5, the J call TRBJ2-7; D could derive from TRBD1 or TRBD2 (5 bases each). The CDR3 is 14 amino acids. Germline CDR1 reads MNHEY; CDR2 reads SVGAGI. Trimming left V 6 bases short and J 2 bases short, with 14 bases between. CDR3 region: CASSPVGVTYEQYF. The CDR3 DNA is TGTGCCAGCAGCCCCGTGGGGGTTACCTACGAGCAGTACTTC.

In its sample, this clone was seen once. The chain couples TRBV27 to TRBJ2-4; D could derive from TRBD1 or TRBD2 (5 bases each). V was cut by 6 bases and J by 5 bases, with 11 bases left in between. Germline CDR1 MNHEY, CDR2 SMNVEV (reference sequence). The CDR3 consists of 13 residues. CDR3 DNA: TGTGCCAGCAGAGGGGACCAGGAAAACATTCAGTACTTC. Translated, it gives CASRGDQENIQYF.

V gene TRBV27 combines with J gene TRBJ2-7; 11 positions agree with TRBD1. Per the germline V gene, CDR1 is MNHEY and CDR2 is SMNVEV (reference sequence). This CDR3 is built from 16 residues. Trimming took 3 bases from V and 8 from J; bases not matched to a gene: 12. The CDR3 DNA sequence: TGTGCCAGCAGTTTTCTTTTGGGGACAGGGGGGGATAAGCAGTACTTC. Its protein product is CASSFLLGTGGDKQYF.

DNA for the CDR3: TGTGCCAGCAGCTTAGCCCGACAGGGGGCCCTCATTCAGTACTTC. Residues: CASSLARQGALIQYF. V gene TRBV7-8 combines with J gene TRBJ2-4; 10 bases line up with TRBD1. From germline, CDR1 is SGHVS and CDR2 FQNEAQ. V shed 0 bases, J shed 9 bases, and the junction held 5 bases outside the gene matches. This CDR3 has 15 amino acids.

The J gene is TRBJ2-7, the V gene TRBV7-9; D remains unclear. CDR3 length: 14 residues. Germline V gives CDR1 SEHNR, CDR2 FQNEAQ (reference sequence). With 5 bases removed from V and 7 bases from J, the gap between germline ends came to 18 bases. Here the CDR3 reads CASSRAIGVEEQYF. The CDR3 coding sequence is TGTGCCAGCAGCCGAGCGATTGGGGTGGAGGAGCAGTACTTC. The variable domain in full, with the rest retrieved from reference TRBV7-9 and TRBJ2-7, is DTGVSQNPRHKITKRGQNVTFRCDPISEHNRLYWYRQTLGQGPEFLTYFQNEAQLEKSRLLSDRFSAERPKGSFSTLEIQRTEQGDSAMYLCASSRAIGVEEQYFGPGTRLTVT.